This TCR beta chain was profiled in a study of spatial heterogeneity in lung cancer. TCRdb redid the calling of the 5' RACE reads with MiXCR, one entry per CDR3 protein. This table has just over 8,000 distinct CDR3 sequences, around 9.6% appearing once. Time point described: sample taken at primary tumor resection. Unsorted whole RNA of tumor, nontumor lung or frozen PBMC was sequenced. Germline CDR1 and CDR2: DFQATT and SNEGSKA (reference sequence). The V end was cut by 3 bases, the J end by 1 base, with 9 bases between. This CDR3 region has 14 residues. This clonotype was detected ten times or more. Its target is unknown. Study outcomes and limitations: Counts of expanded intratumoral alpha and beta TCRs tracked tumor mutation counts.

This clonotype originated in a male donor with early-stage non-small cell lung cancer. V is TRBV20-1 and J is TRBJ1-4, with D possibly matching TRBD1 (6 bases). The material sequenced was lung tumor tissue, taken at surgery. The CDR3: CSASRGGTNEKLFF. For the CDR3, the DNA is TGCAGTGCTAGCAGGGGAGGAACTAATGAAAAACTGTTTTTT.